This is a list of T cell receptor beta chains from one sample in a study of molecular identifiers for immune sequencing clone quantification. A single record per CDR3 protein comes from TCRdb applying MiXCR to the PCR reads. The sample includes about 640,000 distinct CDR3 sequences, just under 20% of them seen just once. The sequenced sample was naive CD8+ T cells from blood, with Jurkat cell RNA spiked in. These receptors all stem from a human donor in good health. Some libraries in this study had Jurkat cell RNA spiked in. Both conserved end residues are part of each CDR3. Each record gives: V gene, J gene, clone size, CDR3 protein. The size entry is marked missing in some rows and otherwise reads once, few, many or a size class.

TRBV29-1	TRBJ2-2	many	CSVLQHTGELFF
TRBV6-5	TRBJ2-2	few	CASSYSPGSLNTGELFF
TRBV3-1	TRBJ2-2	few	CATQGPTGELFF
TRBV30	TRBJ2-7	few	CAWRDRTGDPHEQYF
TRBV28	TRBJ2-3	few	CASSYTSGRALDTDTQYF
TRBV7-6	TRBJ1-2	-	CASSPLTGPNYGYTF
TRBV12-3/TRBV12-4	TRBJ2-3	-	CASRGLAGGPDTQYF
TRBV20-1	TRBJ1-5	many	CSAPRGLPQHF
TRBV5-8	TRBJ1-1	many	CASSLFGIGIEAFF
TRBV9	TRBJ2-7	-	CASSWSPSGGEGSEQYF
TRBV6-2/TRBV6-3	TRBJ2-7	-	CASSWGDSSDEQYF
TRBV7-9	TRBJ2-7	-	CASSSTLTGHDSYEQYF
TRBV7-7	TRBJ2-3	many	CASSLGPSGGFGDTQYF
TRBV29-1	TRBJ2-7	once	CSVLSGNEQYF
TRBV7-9	TRBJ2-2	many	CASSLIPTGNTGELFF
TRBV29-1	TRBJ2-7	few	CSVEASDTYEQYF
TRBV24-1	TRBJ2-3	many	CATPTPGKETSTDTQYF
TRBV6-2/TRBV6-3	TRBJ2-7	-	CASSYDKREDLHEQYF
TRBV28	TRBJ2-5	many	CASSLYGQGSRETQYF
TRBV6-5	TRBJ1-1	many	CASSPTGVEAFF
TRBV27	TRBJ2-3	-	CASGRPGLAGESTDTQYF
TRBV19	TRBJ2-7	-	CASTDGFYEQYF
TRBV7-9	TRBJ2-1	many	CASSLAGGSLGSYNEQFF
TRBV6-6	TRBJ1-1	many	CASSYVANFEAFF
TRBV25-1	TRBJ1-6	many	CASSESTGSPLHF
TRBV13	TRBJ1-1	-	CASSNRDRGLTEAFF
TRBV6-1	TRBJ2-5	many	CASSEGTIPYQETQYF
TRBV20-1	TRBJ2-5	-	CSARDRGTHQETQYF
TRBV29-1	TRBJ2-1	many	CSVVAGDHNEQFF
TRBV9	TRBJ2-5	many	CASSVDQETQYF
TRBV13	TRBJ2-3	many	CASSPRDHIAVDTQYF
TRBV7-8	TRBJ2-5	few	CASTDYREETQYF
TRBV5-1	TRBJ2-7	-	CASSFWDGGTYEQYF